This T cell receptor (beta chain) was observed in a study of T cells in Graves' hyperthyroidism and ophthalmopathy. Researchers took RNA transcripts and amplified the TCR beta CDR3 regions from them. The TCR CDR3 was amplified in a first-round RT-PCR using the HTBI primer set. In TCRdb, the multiplex PCR reads were re-called with MiXCR into one record per CDR3 protein. The sample includes approximately 640,000 distinct CDR3 sequences, 15% to 20% of them seen just once. CDR1 is MNHEY, CDR2 SMNVEV, per germline (reference sequence). The trim removed 6 bases at V and 4 bases at J, leaving 10 bases unmatched. The CDR3 runs to 15 residues. This clonotype was recorded at least ten times.

The sequence derives from a woman in her twenties or thirties with Graves' hyperthyroidism. The sample comprised blood. The rearrangement joins TRBV27 to TRBJ1-2, with 8 bases fitting TRBD1. DNA for the CDR3: TGTGCCAGCAGGACGACCGGGACAGGAGGCTATGGCTACACCTTC. This sequence encodes CASRTTGTGGYGYTF.